Listed here are 28 T cell receptor beta chains from one sample, sequenced in a study of cytomegalovirus exposure and HLA in healthy donors. PCR used 60 Vbeta primers and 13 Jbeta primers. TCRdb's copy holds only in-frame clones and misses some; the assay was immunoSEQ multiplex PCR. Here the sample spans 200,000 to 300,000 clones, about 86% being singletons. Sequencing was done on a sample of PBMCs. The receptors were sampled from an older woman in good health and CMV-seropositive.

The rearrangement links TRBV7-9 to TRBJ2-2, with TRBD1 matching over 8 bases. CDR1 and CDR2 (germline): SEHNR, FQNEAQ (reference sequence). Trimming cost V 4 bases and J 6 bases; bases outside gene matches: 4. This CDR3 region has 14 residues. This chain's CDR3 is CASSSTQGAGELFF. CDR3 DNA sequence: TGTGCCAGCAGCTCGACACAGGGGGCCGGGGAGCTGTTTTTT.

This rearrangement joins TRBV7-8 to TRBJ2-2; D is ambiguous. The CDR3 has 17 amino acids. V lost 5 bases, J lost 3 bases, and 19 bases lay in between. Germline V gene data show CDR1 as SGHVS and CDR2 as FQNEAQ. The CDR3 loop reads CASSPEEQSWYTGELFF. The CDR3 DNA reads TGTGCCAGCAGCCCAGAGGAGCAAAGCTGGTACACCGGGGAGCTGTTTTTT.

The rearrangement uses TRBV6-5 and TRBJ2-5, with a tentative D call TRBD1 (6 bases). The CDR3 extends over 14 amino acids. V was pared by 6 bases and J by 1 base, with 12 bases between. CDR1 and CDR2 from the germline V gene are MNHEY and SVGAGI. The CDR3 sequence is CASSPRTAQETQYF. CDR3 sequence (DNA): TGTGCCAGCAGCCCAAGGACAGCCCAAGAGACCCAGTACTTC.

The chain joins TRBV5-1 to TRBJ2-1, with 13 bases lining up with TRBD2. The CDR3 is 14 amino acids. The germline gives CDR1 SGHRS, CDR2 YFSETQ. V lost 5 bases and J lost 9; bases outside the gene matches: 5. The CDR3 region is CASRWTSGSFEQFF. The DNA for the CDR3 is TGCGCCAGCAGGTGGACTAGCGGGAGTTTTGAGCAGTTCTTC.

This clone appeared a few times. This sequence joins TRBV6-6 and TRBJ2-5, with TRBD1 as a possible D gene (6 bases). With 7 bases removed from V and 4 bases from J, the gap between germline ends came to 13 bases. This CDR3 is built from 13 residues. CDR1 and CDR2 (germline): MNHNY, SVGAGI (reference sequence). CDR3 region: CASKNRAGETQYF. The CDR3 DNA follows: TGTGCCAGCAAGAACAGGGCTGGAGAGACCCAGTACTTC.

J is TRBJ1-5 and V is TRBV7-9; no reliable D call. V was clipped by 3 bases and J by 0 bases, with 9 bases between them. Germline loops: CDR1 SEHNR, CDR2 FQNEAQ (reference sequence). CDR3 length equals 15 residues. CDR3 coding DNA: TGTGCCAGCAGCTTGACTGACTCTAGCAATCAGCCCCAGCATTTT. The encoded protein is CASSLTDSSNQPQHF.

This clone was seen a single time. The chain recombines TRBV5-4 with TRBJ2-1; D is uncertain. V was cut by 4 bases and J by 7 bases, with 12 bases left in between. CDR3 length: 13 residues. Germline CDR1 SGHNT, CDR2 YYREEE (reference sequence). CDR3 region: CASSPVAGNEQFF. CDR3 coding DNA: TGTGCCAGCAGCCCCGTAGCCGGGAATGAGCAGTTCTTC.

V usage is TRBV27 and J usage is TRBJ1-2; D remains ambiguous. Germline V lookup: CDR1 MNHEY, CDR2 SMNVEV (reference sequence). V lost 5 bases to trimming and J lost 0 bases, with 13 bases between them. The CDR3 covers 15 residues. The CDR3 DNA reads TGTGCCAGCAGTACCTCACAGAATCCTAACTATGGCTACACCTTC. Its translation is CASSTSQNPNYGYTF.

The genes are TRBV7-9 and TRBJ2-1; D gene unclear. Between the trimmed V and J ends, which lost 1 base and 9 bases, there was a span of 7 bases. Germline V gene sequence: CDR1 SEHNR, CDR2 FQNEAQ (reference sequence). CDR3 length: 12 amino acids. The CDR3 is CASSLDLSEQFF. The CDR3 DNA is TGTGCCAGCAGCTTAGACCTAAGTGAGCAGTTCTTC.

The chain employs TRBV5-4 and TRBJ2-1, with D possibly matching TRBD1 (6 bases). V lost 4 bases, J lost 5 bases, and 16 bases lay in between. Germline CDR1 reads SGHNT; CDR2 reads YYREEE (reference sequence). This CDR3 contains 15 residues. The CDR3 region is CASSPDRTPNNEQFF. CDR3 bases: TGTGCCAGCAGCCCCGACAGGACCCCCAACAATGAGCAGTTCTTC.

This chain uses TRBV14 with TRBJ1-2; 9 nucleotides align to TRBD1. CDR3 length: 15 amino acids. The V and J ends lost 5 bases and 0 bases, in that order; junction bases with no gene match: 4. Germline V lookup: CDR1 SGHDN, CDR2 FVKESK. The CDR3 coding sequence is TGTGCCAGCAGCAACCGGGACAGGGCTAACTATGGCTACACCTTC. Its protein is CASSNRDRANYGYTF.

In nucleotides, the CDR3 is TGCGCCAGCAGCCAAACCAGAGACAGCTCCTACGAGCAGTACTTC. Protein: CASSQTRDSSYEQYF. The gene calls are TRBV4-1 and TRBJ2-7, with D maybe TRBD1 (5 bases). Trimming cost V 2 bases and J 0 bases, with 11 bases left between them. This CDR3 has 15 amino acids. Germline V gene data show CDR1 as MGHRA and CDR2 as YSYEKL.

For the CDR3, the DNA is TGTGCCAGCAGCTCCGCGGGGGCAACTAATGAAAAACTGTTTTTT. Amino acid sequence: CASSSAGATNEKLFF. V and J are TRBV11-2 and TRBJ1-4, with TRBD1 as a possible D gene (5 bases). The V gene lost 4 bases and the J gene lost 0 bases, with 9 bases spanning the gap. Germline values: CDR1 SGHAT, CDR2 FQNNGV. This CDR3 comprises 15 residues. The full variable domain, rest sourced from reference TRBV11-2 and TRBJ1-4, is EAGVAQSPRYKIIEKRQSVAFWCNPISGHATLYWYQQILGQGPKLLIQFQNNGVVDDSQLPKDRFSAERLKGVDSTLKIQPAKLEDSAVYLCASSSAGATNEKLFFGSGTQLSVL.

This clone showed up just a few times. This CDR3 is also generated by other DNA sequences in the sample. V is TRBV5-1 and J is TRBJ2-2; the match to TRBD2 covers 9 bases. Germline lookup yields CDR1 SGHRS and CDR2 YFSETQ. V lost 2 bases, J lost 1 base, and 0 bases stayed unmatched. There are 15 residues in the CDR3. The CDR3, as DNA: TGCGCCAGCAGCTTAGCGGGAGGGAACACCGGGGAGCTGTTTTTT. Translated, it gives CASSLAGGNTGELFF.

The chain couples TRBV5-1 to TRBJ2-1; TRBD2 might be the D (7 bases). Germline V gene lookup returns CDR1 SGHRS and CDR2 YFSETQ. Trimming pared 0 bases from V and 9 bases from J, leaving 13 bases between. The CDR3 is 14 amino acids. The CDR3 nucleotides read TGCGCCAGCAGCTTGGGTGGGGGGGCGGCTGAGCAGTTCTTC. The encoded protein is CASSLGGGAAEQFF.

The V call is TRBV28, the J call TRBJ2-1; D remains ambiguous. The V end lost 4 bases, the J end lost 7 bases, and 17 bases lay between the germline ends. The CDR3 consists of 15 residues. Germline assignment: CDR1 MDHEN and CDR2 SYDVKM. The CDR3 sequence: CASSSLGLAPNEQFF. In DNA, the CDR3 is TGTGCCAGCAGTTCCCTAGGTCTTGCCCCGAATGAGCAGTTCTTC.

In DNA form, the CDR3 reads TGTGCCAGCAGCTCGCGGGACCACTACGAGCAGTACTTC. Translated, it gives CASSSRDHYEQYF. The chain has TRBV6-5 and TRBJ2-7; tentative D call: TRBD2 (6 bases). Germline CDR1 reads MNHEY; CDR2 reads SVGAGI. The CDR3 is 13 residues long. Trimming shortened V by 6 bases and J by 3 bases, and 12 bases separated the two germline ends.

V usage is TRBV28 and J usage is TRBJ1-6; TRBD1 agrees at 8 bases. CDR1 and CDR2 from the germline V gene are MDHEN and SYDVKM. J lost 7 bases, V lost 8 bases, and 10 bases had no gene match. The CDR3 length is 15 residues. CDR3 loop: CASLYRDRFNSPLHF. CDR3 nucleotide sequence: TGTGCCAGCCTCTATAGGGACAGGTTCAATTCACCCCTCCACTTT.

The V call is TRBV6-1, the J call TRBJ2-5; 10 nucleotides align to TRBD2. The CDR3 contains 14 residues. In germline, CDR1 is MNHNS, CDR2 SASEGT. After removal of 4 bases from V and 5 bases from J, the junction contained 4 bases not matched to a gene. Here the CDR3 reads CASSGGLAPETQYF. CDR3 in DNA: TGTGCCAGCAGTGGGGGACTAGCGCCGGAGACCCAGTACTTC.

This clone appeared a single time. The V and J genes are TRBV27 and TRBJ1-4; 7 bases are shared with TRBD1. The junction had 8 bases not matched to a gene; V was cut back by 6 bases and J by 7 bases. Germline CDR1 reads MNHEY; CDR2 reads SMNVEV (reference sequence). The CDR3 spans 14 residues. The CDR3 DNA reads TGTGCCAGCAGGATGAGGGGGCAGGCTGAAAAACTGTTTTTT. Translation gives CASRMRGQAEKLFF. Drawing the rest from reference TRBV27 and TRBJ1-4, the complete variable domain is EAQVTQNPRYLITVTGKKLTVTCSQNMNHEYMSWYRQDPGLGLRQIYYSMNVEVTDKGDVPEGYKVSRKEKRNFPLILESPSPNQTSLYFCASRMRGQAEKLFFGSGTQLSVL.

This chain's CDR3 is CASSGRDRGTEAFF. CDR3 bases: TGTGCCAGCAGTGGGCGGGACAGGGGCACTGAAGCTTTCTTT. The chain joins TRBV2 to TRBJ1-1, with 10 bases identical to TRBD1. J lost 4 bases, V lost 4 bases, and 3 bases had no gene match. This CDR3 is built from 14 residues. CDR1 and CDR2 (germline): SNHLY, FYNNEI. The full variable domain, with the rest looked up from reference TRBV2 and TRBJ1-1, is EPEVTQTPSHQVTQMGQEVILRCVPISNHLYFYWYRQILGQKVEFLVSFYNNEISEKSEIFDDQFSVERPDGSNFTLKIRSTKLEDSAMYFCASSGRDRGTEAFFGQGTRLTVV.

The chain joins TRBV2 to TRBJ2-7; 12 bases map to TRBD1. There are 17 residues in the CDR3. V shed 6 bases and J 2 bases; nucleotides not matched to a gene: 11. From germline, CDR1 is SNHLY and CDR2 FYNNEI. The CDR3 protein is CASSGRGGDRGPYEQYF. For the CDR3, the DNA is TGTGCCAGCAGCGGAAGAGGGGGGGACAGGGGGCCCTACGAGCAGTACTTC.

The V gene is TRBV4-1, the J gene TRBJ2-7; 12 bases fit TRBD2. The CDR3 totals 16 residues. V was clipped by 1 base and J by 4 bases; unmatched bases: 5. CDR1 is MGHRA and CDR2 is YSYEKL in the germline V gene. The CDR3 spells CASSQVPLAGGYEQYF. As DNA, the CDR3 is TGCGCCAGCAGCCAAGTCCCACTAGCGGGAGGATACGAGCAGTACTTC.

The chain joins TRBV10-3 to TRBJ2-7; no reliable D call. The V end was cut by 6 bases, the J end by 2 bases, with 8 bases between. This CDR3 is built from 12 residues. Germline V CDR1 and CDR2: ENHRY, SYGVKD. The CDR3 loop is CAISDKAYEQYF. The CDR3 DNA reads TGTGCCATCAGCGACAAAGCCTACGAGCAGTACTTC.

This clone was observed once. The CDR3 DNA sequence: TGTGCCAGCAGTGAACGGGGGAGGGGCATGAGCGGGAACACTGAAGCTTTCTTT. It translates to CASSERGRGMSGNTEAFF. The chain employs TRBV6-1 and TRBJ1-1, with a tentative D call TRBD1 (5 bases). Germline values: CDR1 MNHNS, CDR2 SASEGT. The CDR3 spans 18 residues. Trimming left V 2 bases short and J 1 base short, with 20 bases between.

The genes are TRBV5-4 and TRBJ2-7, with D uncertain. This CDR3 region has 11 residues. The V and J ends lost 3 bases and 3 bases respectively, with 4 bases between them. Germline V gene sequence: CDR1 SGHNT, CDR2 YYREEE (reference sequence). The CDR3 region has the DNA TGTGCCAGCAGCTCTAACTACGAGCAGTACTTC. Translation: CASSSNYEQYF.

The rearrangement uses TRBV27 and TRBJ2-7, with a weak D call TRBD2 (6 bases). Germline V gene sequence: CDR1 MNHEY, CDR2 SMNVEV (reference sequence). The V and J ends lost 1 base and 7 bases respectively, with 23 bases between them. This CDR3 contains 17 residues. CDR3 protein: CASSLYGGSSSPVEQYF. The CDR3 coding sequence is TGTGCCAGCAGTTTATATGGGGGGAGTAGTTCGCCCGTAGAGCAGTACTTC.

This clone occurred once. The chain is built from TRBV27 and TRBJ2-6, with D perhaps matching TRBD1 (5 bases). Looked up from germline, CDR1 is MNHEY and CDR2 is SMNVEV (reference sequence). Trimming removed 0 bases at V and 7 bases at J, with 7 bases between. The CDR3 is made up of 14 amino acids. The CDR3 reads CASSLSRGANVLTF. DNA of the CDR3: TGTGCCAGCAGTTTATCAAGGGGAGCCAACGTCCTGACTTTC.